This TCR beta chain emerged from a study of T cell responses to AZD1222 COVID-19 vaccine. Analysis merged second doses at about 4 or about 12 weeks. Sequencing was performed with immunoSEQ multiplex PCR; in TCRdb, only in-frame clones are kept and a portion is missing. The table records just under 150,000 clones, around 90% of them present only once. Trimming cost V 0 bases and J 5 bases, with 4 bases left between them. The CDR3 sequence is 12 residues long. CDR1 is SGHDN and CDR2 is FVKESK in the germline V gene. Study-level findings and limits: Two AZD1222 administrations were followed by greater Spike-specific TCR breadth and depth. Donors were mostly white British, more females; clonal diversity possibly underestimated. Baseline seropositivity characterized only a handful of AZD1222 recipients.

Comment on this clone: Its antigen is unknown.

The sequence was obtained from an adult who received the AZD1222 COVID-19 vaccine. The sequencing here drew on peripheral blood, taken 28 days after the second AZD1222 dose. This sequence joins TRBV14 and TRBJ2-5; no firm D call. The CDR3 sequence is CASSQDWETQYF. The CDR3 DNA follows: TGTGCCAGCAGCCAAGATTGGGAGACCCAGTACTTC.